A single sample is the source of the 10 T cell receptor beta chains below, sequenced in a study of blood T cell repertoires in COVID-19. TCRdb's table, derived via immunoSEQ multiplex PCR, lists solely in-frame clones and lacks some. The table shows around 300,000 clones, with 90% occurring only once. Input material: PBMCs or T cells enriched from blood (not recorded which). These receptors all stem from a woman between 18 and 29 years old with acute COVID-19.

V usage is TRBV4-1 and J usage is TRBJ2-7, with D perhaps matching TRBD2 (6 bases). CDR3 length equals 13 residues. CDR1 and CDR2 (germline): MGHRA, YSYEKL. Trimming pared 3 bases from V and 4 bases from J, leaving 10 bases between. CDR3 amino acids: CASSHKEGYEQYF. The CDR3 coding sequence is TGCGCCAGCAGCCATAAGGAGGGTTACGAGCAGTACTTC.

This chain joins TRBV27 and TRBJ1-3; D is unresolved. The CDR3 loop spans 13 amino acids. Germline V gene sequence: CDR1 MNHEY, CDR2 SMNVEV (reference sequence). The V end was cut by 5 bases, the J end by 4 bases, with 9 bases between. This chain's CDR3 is CASSLGLGNTIYF. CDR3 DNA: TGTGCCAGCAGTCTCGGGTTAGGAAACACCATATATTTT.

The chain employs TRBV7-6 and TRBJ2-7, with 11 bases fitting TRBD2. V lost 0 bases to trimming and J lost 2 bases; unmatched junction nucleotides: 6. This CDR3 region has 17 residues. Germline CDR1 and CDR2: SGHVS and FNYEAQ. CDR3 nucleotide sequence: TGTGCCAGCAGCTTAGCCCTAGGGACTAGCGGTGCCTACGAGCAGTACTTC. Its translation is CASSLALGTSGAYEQYF.

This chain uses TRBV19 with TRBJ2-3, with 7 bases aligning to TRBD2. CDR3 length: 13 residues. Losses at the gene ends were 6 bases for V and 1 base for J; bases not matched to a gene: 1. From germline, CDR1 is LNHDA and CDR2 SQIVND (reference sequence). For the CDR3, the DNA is TGTGCCAGTAGCGCGGGAGGCACAGATACGCAGTATTTT. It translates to CASSAGGTDTQYF.

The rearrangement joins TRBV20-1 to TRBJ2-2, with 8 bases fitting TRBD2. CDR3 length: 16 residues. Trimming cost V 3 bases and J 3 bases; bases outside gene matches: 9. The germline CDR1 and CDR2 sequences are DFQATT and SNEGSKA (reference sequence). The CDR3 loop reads CSASELGTRDTGELFF. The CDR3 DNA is TGCAGTGCTAGTGAATTGGGGACTAGGGACACCGGGGAGCTGTTTTTT.

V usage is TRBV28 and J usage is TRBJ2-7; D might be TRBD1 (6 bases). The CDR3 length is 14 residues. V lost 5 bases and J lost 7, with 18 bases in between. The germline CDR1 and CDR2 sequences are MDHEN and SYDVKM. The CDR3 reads CASSPKRTVWEQYF. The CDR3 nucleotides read TGTGCCAGCAGTCCCAAAAGGACAGTCTGGGAGCAGTACTTC.

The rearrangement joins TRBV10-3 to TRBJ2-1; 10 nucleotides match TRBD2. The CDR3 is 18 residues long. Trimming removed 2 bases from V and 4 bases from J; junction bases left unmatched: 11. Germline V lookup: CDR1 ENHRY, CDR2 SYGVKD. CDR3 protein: CAISEPYSGRKVYNEQFF. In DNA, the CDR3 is TGTGCCATCAGTGAGCCTTATAGCGGGAGGAAGGTTTACAATGAGCAGTTCTTC.

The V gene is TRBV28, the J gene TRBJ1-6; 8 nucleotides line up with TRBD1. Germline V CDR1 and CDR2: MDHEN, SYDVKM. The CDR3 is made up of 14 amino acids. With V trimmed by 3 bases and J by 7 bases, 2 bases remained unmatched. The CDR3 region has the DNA TGTGCCAGCAGTTTGTACAGGGGGAATTCACCCCTCCACTTT. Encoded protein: CASSLYRGNSPLHF.

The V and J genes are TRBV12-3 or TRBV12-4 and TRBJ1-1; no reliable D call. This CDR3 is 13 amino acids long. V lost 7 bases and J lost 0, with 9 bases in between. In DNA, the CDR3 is TGTGCCAGCACAGGAGGAATGAACACTGAAGCTTTCTTT. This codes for CASTGGMNTEAFF.

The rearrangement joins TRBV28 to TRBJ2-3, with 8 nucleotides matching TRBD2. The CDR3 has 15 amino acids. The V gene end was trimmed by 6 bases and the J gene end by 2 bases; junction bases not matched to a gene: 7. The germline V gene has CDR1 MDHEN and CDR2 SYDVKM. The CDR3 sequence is CASSSSGSPTDTQYF. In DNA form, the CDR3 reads TGTGCCAGCAGCTCGAGCGGGAGCCCCACAGATACGCAGTATTTT.